One and the same sample provided the 29 T cell receptor beta chains below, sequenced in a study of neurological immune-mediated disorders. From the 5' RACE reads, TCRdb called clonotypes with MiXCR, one entry per CDR3 protein. Counted here are tens of thousands of distinct CDR3 sequences, around 3.5% occurring once; the ten biggest clones make up approximately 6.3%. Sample: PBMCs. All receptors come from a man aged 35 to 55 with multiple sclerosis.

This clonotype came up many times. The V gene is TRBV28, the J gene TRBJ2-3, with 7 bases lining up with TRBD1. The junction had 11 bases not matched to a gene; V was cut back by 6 bases and J by 2 bases. CDR3 length: 16 residues. CDR1 is MDHEN and CDR2 is SYDVKM in the germline V gene. Written as DNA, the CDR3 is TGTGCCAGCAGGGGGGTCCCGGGACAGAACACAGATACGCAGTATTTT. This codes for CASRGVPGQNTDTQYF.

This clonotype was observed at least ten times. This rearrangement joins TRBV20-1 to TRBJ1-2; a weak D match, TRBD1 (5 bases). Germline V gives CDR1 DFQATT, CDR2 SNEGSKA (reference sequence). V dropped 0 bases and J dropped 3 bases, with 8 bases sitting between them. This CDR3 contains 13 residues. In DNA form, the CDR3 reads TGCAGTGCTAGAGAGGGGGGGGACTATGGCTACACCTTC. This encodes CSAREGGDYGYTF.

This rearrangement joins TRBV6-6 to TRBJ1-2; 8 bases are a match to TRBD1. V shed 6 bases, J shed 0 bases, and the junction held 6 bases outside the gene matches. CDR3 length: 15 amino acids. The germline V gene has CDR1 MNHNY and CDR2 SVGAGI (reference sequence). The CDR3 reads CASRRQGYTNYGYTF. As DNA, the CDR3 is TGTGCCAGCAGGAGACAGGGGTATACTAACTATGGCTACACCTTC.

This clonotype was seen at least ten times. This chain joins TRBV2 and TRBJ1-2; D unclear. Per germline, CDR1 SNHLY and CDR2 FYNNEI. Trimming cost V 1 base and J 10 bases, with 7 bases left between them. CDR3 length: 11 residues. The CDR3 loop reads CASSEGSFYTF. The CDR3 region has the DNA TGTGCCAGCAGTGAAGGTTCCTTCTACACCTTC.

Worth noting for this clonotype: This may come from a read error, since a much larger clone is one base off. The V gene is TRBV5-1, the J gene TRBJ2-1; no clear D. The CDR3 spans 13 residues. V was cut by 6 bases and J by 9 bases, with 16 bases left in between. Germline V gene data show CDR1 as SGHRS and CDR2 as YFSETQ. The CDR3: CASILRKDGEQFF. CDR3 DNA sequence: TGCGCCAGCATCCTCCGAAAGGATGGTGAGCAGTTCTTC.

The sample holds many counts of this clonotype. V and J are TRBV7-9 and TRBJ2-5; TRBD2 matches 13 bases. This CDR3 comprises 21 residues. The germline V gene encodes CDR1 SEHNR and CDR2 FQNEAQ (reference sequence). The ends lost 5 bases at V and 5 bases at J; junction bases unmatched: 23. The CDR3 here is CASSPLRQGTSGAIVTETQYF. DNA for the CDR3: TGTGCCAGCAGCCCTTTACGGCAAGGGACTAGCGGGGCTATTGTCACGGAGACCCAGTACTTC.

This clonotype was detected ten times or more. The chain joins TRBV5-6 to TRBJ1-2, with no clear D. Germline V gene lookup returns CDR1 SGHDT and CDR2 YYEEEE. This CDR3 contains 14 residues. Between the trimmed V and J ends, which lost 0 bases and 4 bases, there was a span of 10 bases. CDR3 residues: CASSLGDLPYGYTF. As DNA, the CDR3 is TGTGCCAGCAGCTTGGGGGATTTACCCTATGGCTACACCTTC. The full variable domain, rest sourced from reference TRBV5-6 and TRBJ1-2, is DAGVTQSPTHLIKTRGQQVTLRCSPKSGHDTVSWYQQALGQGPQFIFQYYEEEERQRGNFPDRFSGHQFPNYSSELNVNALLLGDSALYLCASSLGDLPYGYTFGSGTRLTVV.

There are many counts of this clonotype. This chain connects TRBV7-9 to TRBJ2-2; D gene unclear. CDR3 length: 12 residues. Trimming removed 5 bases from V and 5 bases from J, with 6 bases in between. Germline V gene sequence: CDR1 SEHNR, CDR2 FQNEAQ (reference sequence). In DNA form, the CDR3 reads TGTGCCAGCAGCCATGATACCGGGGAGCTGTTTTTT. Translated, it gives CASSHDTGELFF.

This clonotype was seen repeatedly, ten times or more. The chain links TRBV12-3 or TRBV12-4 to TRBJ1-4; the match to TRBD1 covers 9 bases. The CDR3 has 14 residues. Trimming at V came to 6 bases and at J to 4 bases, leaving 3 bases not matched to a gene. CDR3 in DNA: TGTGCCAGCAGCCCGACAGGGGGTAATGAAAAACTGTTTTTT. Residues: CASSPTGGNEKLFF.

This clonotype was observed many times. The V and J genes are TRBV10-3 and TRBJ2-3, with D uncertain. CDR1 and CDR2 from the germline V gene are ENHRY and SYGVKD. Trimming cost V 10 bases and J 0 bases, with 14 bases left between them. The CDR3 runs 14 residues. CDR3 DNA sequence: TGTGCCACCCTTACCCCAGCTAGCACAGATACGCAGTATTTT. Translating it yields CATLTPASTDTQYF.

This clonotype was observed many times. This rearrangement joins TRBV5-5 to TRBJ1-3; 7 nucleotides agree with TRBD1. V lost 4 bases and J lost 3; bases outside the gene matches: 10. The CDR3 covers 16 residues. Per the germline V gene, CDR1 is SGHKS and CDR2 is YYEKEE (reference sequence). Written as DNA, the CDR3 is TGTGCCAGCAGCGGCACAGGGGAGACCTATGGAAACACCATATATTTT. Translated: CASSGTGETYGNTIYF.

This clonotype showed up many times. The rearrangement joins TRBV5-5 to TRBJ2-3, with 8 bases fitting TRBD2. Germline V lookup: CDR1 SGHKS, CDR2 YYEKEE (reference sequence). V trimming: 2 bases; J trimming: 1 base; junction bases outside the gene matches: 6. CDR3 length equals 16 residues. This CDR3 is CASSLRGSGGTDTQYF. CDR3 DNA: TGTGCCAGCAGCTTAAGAGGTAGCGGGGGCACAGATACGCAGTATTTT. The full variable domain, completed using reference TRBV5-5 and TRBJ2-3, is DAGVTQSPTHLIKTRGQQVTLRCSPISGHKSVSWYQQVLGQGPQFIFQYYEKEERGRGNFPDRFSARQFPNYSSELNVNALLLGDSALYLCASSLRGSGGTDTQYFGPGTRLTVL.

This clonotype was found many times. This chain links TRBV29-1 with TRBJ2-5, with D possibly called TRBD1 or TRBD2 (6 bases each). The CDR3 extends over 14 amino acids. Germline V CDR1 and CDR2: SQVTM, ANQGSEA. Deletions cut 6 bases from V and 3 bases from J, with 17 bases between. In nucleotides, the CDR3 is TGCAGCGTAATTGGACAGTGGACTAAAGAGACCCAGTACTTC. Its protein product is CSVIGQWTKETQYF.

This clonotype has a count of ten or more. The gene calls are TRBV5-5 and TRBJ1-5, with D unclear. The CDR3 is 14 residues long. Per the germline V gene, CDR1 is SGHKS and CDR2 is YYEKEE (reference sequence). Trimming took 2 bases from V and 2 from J, leaving 8 bases between them. The CDR3 bases are TGTGCCAGCAGCTTTGGCCAGGGCAATCAGCCCCAGCATTTT. Translation gives CASSFGQGNQPQHF.

In this sample, this clonotype turned up many times. This chain connects TRBV7-2 to TRBJ1-6, with D uncertain. The CDR3 consists of 15 residues. Trimming shortened V by 2 bases and J by 2 bases, and 7 bases separated the two germline ends. CDR1 is SGHTA and CDR2 is FQGNSA in the germline V gene. For the CDR3, the DNA is TGTGCCAGCAGCTTATATCCGGCCTATAATTCACCCCTCCACTTT. As protein: CASSLYPAYNSPLHF.

Many counts were recorded for this clonotype. The V call is TRBV3-1, the J call TRBJ2-4, with D unresolved. Germline V gene sequence: CDR1 LGHDT, CDR2 YNNKEL (reference sequence). The CDR3 is 17 residues long. Trimming pared 0 bases from V and 1 base from J, leaving 13 bases between. The CDR3 here is CASSQESEFSAKNIQYF. The CDR3 DNA reads as TGTGCCAGCAGCCAAGAATCGGAATTTTCCGCCAAAAACATTCAGTACTTC.

There are many counts of this clonotype. V and J are TRBV3-1 and TRBJ2-7; TRBD1 or TRBD2 may be the D gene (7 bases each). The germline V gene has CDR1 LGHDT and CDR2 YNNKEL (reference sequence). Trimming took off 4 bases at V and 6 bases at J, with 13 bases between the two ends. This CDR3 has 13 amino acids. This CDR3 is CASSPGQRGEQYF. CDR3 nucleotide sequence: TGTGCCAGCAGCCCGGGACAGCGGGGCGAGCAGTACTTC.

This chain joins TRBV7-9 and TRBJ1-6, with 7 bases lining up with TRBD1. With 1 base clipped from V and 8 bases from J, the junction kept 5 bases outside the gene matches. Germline V gene lookup returns CDR1 SEHNR and CDR2 FQNEAQ (reference sequence). The CDR3 covers 15 residues. CDR3 sequence: CASSLEGARDSPLHF. The CDR3 DNA is TGTGCCAGCAGCTTAGAGGGGGCGAGGGATTCACCCCTCCACTTT.

This clonotype has at least ten counts. The J gene is TRBJ2-3, the V gene TRBV11-2; the D gene is possibly TRBD2 (6 bases). The CDR3 spans 16 residues. CDR1 and CDR2 (germline): SGHAT, FQNNGV. Trimming took off 4 bases at V and 1 base at J, with 15 bases between the two ends. As DNA, the CDR3 is TGTGCCAGCAGCTCTGAGTGGGGCGGGGGCACAGATACGCAGTATTTT. This sequence encodes CASSSEWGGGTDTQYF.

This clonotype has more than one count but fewer than ten. J is TRBJ2-7 and V is TRBV29-1, with D possibly being TRBD1 or TRBD2 (6 bases each). The germline V gene has CDR1 SQVTM and CDR2 ANQGSEA. The CDR3 runs to 13 residues. V was cut by 4 bases and J by 3 bases, with 13 bases left in between. The CDR3 sequence is CSVVTRGGYEQYF. The CDR3 nucleotides are TGCAGCGTTGTGACTAGAGGGGGCTACGAGCAGTACTTC.

This clonotype was seen only a few times. Its ends do not fully match the called genes, so a read error is possible. The CDR3, as DNA: TGTGTCAGCAGTGACAGGTGGGCAGGGGGCTACGAGCAGTACTTC. Protein product: CVSSDRWAGGYEQYF. V and J are TRBV2 and TRBJ2-7; 7 nucleotides agree with TRBD1. Germline V CDR1 and CDR2: SNHLY, FYNNEI. This CDR3 comprises 15 residues.

This clonotype was recorded many times. V gene TRBV20-1 combines with J gene TRBJ2-1, with 7 bases lining up with TRBD1. The germline CDR1 and CDR2 sequences are DFQATT and SNEGSKA (reference sequence). This CDR3 has 14 residues. The CDR3 coding sequence is TGCAGGGCGGCAGGGGACAGCTCCTACAATGAGCAGTTCTTC. It encodes CRAAGDSSYNEQFF.

This clonotype showed up many times. The genes are TRBV12-3 or TRBV12-4 and TRBJ2-5, with 7 bases fitting TRBD2. CDR3 size: 13 residues. Unmatched junction bases numbered 5, after V lost 8 bases and J lost 2 bases. CDR3 protein: CASLAGPQETQYF. The CDR3, as DNA: TGTGCCAGCTTAGCGGGTCCTCAAGAGACCCAGTACTTC.

This clonotype was found many times. The chain's CDR3 is CASSSGGGQETQYF. DNA for the CDR3: TGTGCCAGCAGTTCGGGCGGGGGGCAAGAGACCCAGTACTTC. This chain links TRBV6-6 with TRBJ2-5; TRBD2 agrees at 8 bases. Per the germline V gene, CDR1 is MNHNY and CDR2 is SVGAGI (reference sequence). This CDR3 comprises 14 residues. With V trimmed by 4 bases and J by 2 bases, 3 bases remained unmatched.

This clonotype has a count of ten or more. The V call is TRBV19, the J call TRBJ2-2, with D unclear. CDR1 is LNHDA, CDR2 SQIVND, per germline (reference sequence). The CDR3 has 15 amino acids. V was shortened by 3 bases and J by 3 bases, with 11 bases between the two germline ends. The CDR3 DNA follows: TGTGCCAGTAGTATTCCCCTTTTGGACACCGGGGAGCTGTTTTTT. It codes for CASSIPLLDTGELFF.

The table lists this clonotype with many counts. CDR3 in amino acids: CSASGESYGYTF. In DNA form, the CDR3 reads TGCAGTGCGTCGGGAGAGAGCTATGGCTACACCTTC. This chain joins TRBV20-1 and TRBJ1-2; no clear D. Trimming cost V 6 bases and J 4 bases, with 12 bases left between them. The CDR3 has 12 amino acids. CDR1 and CDR2 (germline): DFQATT, SNEGSKA (reference sequence).

This clonotype was seen repeatedly, ten times or more. The rearrangement links TRBV7-9 to TRBJ2-1, with D perhaps given as TRBD1 or TRBD2 (5 bases each). The CDR3 sequence is 18 residues long. V was clipped by 5 bases and J by 0 bases, with 20 bases between them. Germline CDR1 SEHNR, CDR2 FQNEAQ (reference sequence). The CDR3 spells CASSLGSRGESSYNEQFF. The CDR3 coding sequence is TGTGCCAGCAGCCTGGGGTCTCGAGGGGAAAGCTCCTACAATGAGCAGTTCTTC.

Ten or more counts support this clonotype. J is TRBJ2-3 and V is TRBV5-5; 8 nucleotides align to TRBD2. With V trimmed by 2 bases and J by 3 bases, 5 bases remained unmatched. Germline CDR1 is SGHKS and CDR2 is YYEKEE (reference sequence). This CDR3 is 15 amino acids long. Here the CDR3 DNA reads TGTGCCAGCAGCTTAGGATCTAGCGGGACAGATACGCAGTATTTT. Translated: CASSLGSSGTDTQYF.

This clonotype showed up many times. This chain uses TRBV5-1 with TRBJ2-2; TRBD1 is a possible D gene (6 bases). Germline CDR1 and CDR2: SGHRS and YFSETQ. The length of the CDR3 is 16 residues. The V and J ends lost 0 bases and 3 bases respectively, with 12 bases between them. The CDR3 here is CASSLGRGVDTGELFF. The CDR3 DNA follows: TGCGCCAGCAGCTTGGGCAGGGGCGTGGACACCGGGGAGCTGTTTTTT.